These T cell receptor beta chains were read from a single sample in a study of metastatic and nonmetastatic thyroid tumors. TCRdb re-clonotyped the PCR reads via MiXCR. The sample comprises more than 25,000 clones, 11% of which are singletons, and more than 15% rests with the top ten. Sequencing input: blood. Receptors originate from a female donor with papillary thyroid cancer or a benign thyroid nodule (not recorded which). Some clones in this sample may be carry-over from other donors' samples. The CDR3 runs from the conserved cysteine through the conserved F or W. D genes are given only for firm matches. The size field is filled for only some rows; it gives once, few, many or a size class.

J	V	D	size	DNA	CDR3
TRBJ2-3	TRBV7-2	TRBD1	.	TGTGCCAGCAGCCCGTGGACAGGGGGCACAGATACGCAGTATTTT	CASSPWTGGTDTQYF
TRBJ1-2	TRBV6-1	.	.	TGTGCCAGCAGCATGCCCTATGGCTACACCTTC	CASSMPYGYTF
TRBJ2-5	TRBV6-2/TRBV6-3	.	many	TGTGCCAGCAGTTACCCCCGACCCAAGAGGGAGACCCAGTACTTC	CASSYPRPKRETQYF
TRBJ2-3	TRBV10-1	.	.	TGCGCCAGCAGCTCCGGCGAACACGGCGCAGATATGCAGTATTTT	CASSSGEHGADMQYF
TRBJ1-5	TRBV19	TRBD1	many	TGTGCCAATAGTTCGACAGGGAGGAATCAGCCCCAGCATTTT	CANSSTGRNQPQHF
TRBJ2-7	TRBV20-1	TRBD2	.	TGCAGTGCTCCCACTCCGGCGGGGGGCGAGCAGTACTTC	CSAPTPAGGEQYF
TRBJ1-3	TRBV5-1	.	many	TGCGCCAGCAGCACCGGGCCAATAGACGGCGGAAACACCATATATTTT	CASSTGPIDGGNTIYF
TRBJ1-2	TRBV7-3	.	.	TGTGCCAGCAGTCAATCAAATAACTATGGCTACACCTTC	CASSQSNNYGYTF
TRBJ1-5	TRBV6-1	.	few	TGTGCCAGCAGTATCAAACCCCGCGGACAGAGAAATCAGCCCCAGCATTTT	CASSIKPRGQRNQPQHF
TRBJ2-3	TRBV5-1	.	many	TGCGCCAGCAGCCGATCCCTTAGCGGTCCCGGGGATACGCAGTATTTT	CASSRSLSGPGDTQYF
TRBJ1-2	TRBV5-4	.	many	TGTGCCAGCAGCTTGGATGACTATGGCTACACCTTC	CASSLDDYGYTF
TRBJ2-3	TRBV4-2	.	medium-sized	TGTGCCAGCAGCCAATGGGGCACAGATACGCAGTATTTT	CASSQWGTDTQYF
TRBJ2-7	TRBV4-3	.	many	TGCGCCAGCAGTAACGCGGGCGGGTCTGAGCAGTACTTC	CASSNAGGSEQYF
TRBJ2-7	TRBV2	.	.	TGTGCCAGCAGTTCACAGGGTTACGAGCAGTACTTC	CASSSQGYEQYF
TRBJ2-7	TRBV28	.	many	TGTGCCAGCAGCCCTAGGGGTTCCTACGAGCAGTACTTC	CASSPRGSYEQYF
TRBJ2-7	TRBV13	TRBD2	many	TGTGCCAGCAGCCCACAGGTTCGTGCGGGAGGATTCTACGAGCAGTACTTC	CASSPQVRAGGFYEQYF
TRBJ1-1	TRBV20-1	.	many	TGCAGTGCCCCACAGTTCTGGACAGCGAACACTGAAGCTTTCTTT	CSAPQFWTANTEAFF
TRBJ2-7	TRBV12-3/TRBV12-4	.	medium-sized	TGTGCCAGCAGTTCCCCTTCTAGTAACGAGCAGTACTTC	CASSSPSSNEQYF
TRBJ1-1	TRBV11-1	TRBD1	many	TGTGCCAGCAGGGACTCTGACAGGGAGACGAACACTGAAGCTTTCTTT	CASRDSDRETNTEAFF
TRBJ2-3	TRBV28	TRBD2	many	TGTGCCAGCAGTTCGTCCCCCGGACTAGCGGGGCGCACAGATACGCAGTATTTT	CASSSSPGLAGRTDTQYF
TRBJ2-1	TRBV7-9	.	many	TGTGCCAGCAGCACGGGACCTAAAGAACGAGATGAGCAGTTCTTC	CASSTGPKERDEQFF
TRBJ2-3	TRBV5-6	.	.	TGTGCCAGCAGCCTGGTCCCTAGCACAGATACGCAGTATTTT	CASSLVPSTDTQYF
TRBJ2-2	TRBV5-1	TRBD2	many	TGCGCCAGCAGCTTGCCACTAGCGGGAGGGCCGAGTAAGGACGGGAAGCTGTTTTTT	CASSLPLAGGPSKDGKLFF
TRBJ2-7	TRBV4-3	TRBD2	.	TGCGCCAGCAGCCTTAGCCAAGGACTAGCGGGATACGAGCAGTACTTC	CASSLSQGLAGYEQYF
TRBJ2-3	TRBV7-2	.	.	TGTGCCAGCAGCTCTTACGTGGCAGATACGCAGTATTTT	CASSSYVADTQYF
TRBJ1-2	TRBV20-1	TRBD1	.	TGCAGTGCTGCCGGGACAGCCGTGTTAGGTCACACCTTC	CSAAGTAVLGHTF
TRBJ2-3	TRBV7-6	.	many	TGTGCCAGCAGCCCCCCGGGGCGCCCAGATACGCAGTATTTT	CASSPPGRPDTQYF
TRBJ1-2	TRBV15	.	few	TGTGCCACCAGCAGACAGGGGTACTATGGCTACACCTTC	CATSRQGYYGYTF